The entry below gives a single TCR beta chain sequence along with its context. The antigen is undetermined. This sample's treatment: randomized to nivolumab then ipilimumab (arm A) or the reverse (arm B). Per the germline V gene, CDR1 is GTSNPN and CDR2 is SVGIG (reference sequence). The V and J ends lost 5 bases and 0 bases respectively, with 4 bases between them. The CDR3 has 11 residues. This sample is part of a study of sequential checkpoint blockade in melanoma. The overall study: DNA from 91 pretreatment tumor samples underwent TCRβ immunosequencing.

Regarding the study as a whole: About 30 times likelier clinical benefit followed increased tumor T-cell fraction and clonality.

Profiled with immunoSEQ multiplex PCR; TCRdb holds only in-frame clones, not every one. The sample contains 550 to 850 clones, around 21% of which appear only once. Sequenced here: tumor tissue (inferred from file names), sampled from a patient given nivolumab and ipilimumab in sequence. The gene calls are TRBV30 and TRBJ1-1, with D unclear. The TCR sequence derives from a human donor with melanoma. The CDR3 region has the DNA TGTGCCTGGGTACTGAACACTGAAGCTTTCTTT. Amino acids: CAWVLNTEAFF.